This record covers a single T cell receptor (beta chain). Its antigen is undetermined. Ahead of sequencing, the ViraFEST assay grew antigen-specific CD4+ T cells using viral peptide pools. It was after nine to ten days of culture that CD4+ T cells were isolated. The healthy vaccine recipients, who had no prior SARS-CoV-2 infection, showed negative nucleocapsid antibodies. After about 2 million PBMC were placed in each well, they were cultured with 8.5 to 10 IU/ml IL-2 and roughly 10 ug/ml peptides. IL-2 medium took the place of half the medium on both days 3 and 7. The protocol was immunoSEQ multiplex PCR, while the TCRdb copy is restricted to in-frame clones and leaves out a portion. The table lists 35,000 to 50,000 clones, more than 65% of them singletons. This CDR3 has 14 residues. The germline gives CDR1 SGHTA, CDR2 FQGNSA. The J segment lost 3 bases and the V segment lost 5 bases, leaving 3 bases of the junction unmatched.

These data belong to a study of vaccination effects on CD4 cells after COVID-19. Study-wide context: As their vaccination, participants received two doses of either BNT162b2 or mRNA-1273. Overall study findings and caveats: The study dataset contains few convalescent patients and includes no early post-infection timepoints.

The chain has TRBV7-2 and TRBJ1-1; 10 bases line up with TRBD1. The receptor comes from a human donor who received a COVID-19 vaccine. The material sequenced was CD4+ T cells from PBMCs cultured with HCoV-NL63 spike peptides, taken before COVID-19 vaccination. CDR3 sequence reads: CASSPGQGYTEAFF. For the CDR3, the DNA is TGTGCCAGCAGCCCGGGACAGGGGTACACTGAAGCTTTCTTT.